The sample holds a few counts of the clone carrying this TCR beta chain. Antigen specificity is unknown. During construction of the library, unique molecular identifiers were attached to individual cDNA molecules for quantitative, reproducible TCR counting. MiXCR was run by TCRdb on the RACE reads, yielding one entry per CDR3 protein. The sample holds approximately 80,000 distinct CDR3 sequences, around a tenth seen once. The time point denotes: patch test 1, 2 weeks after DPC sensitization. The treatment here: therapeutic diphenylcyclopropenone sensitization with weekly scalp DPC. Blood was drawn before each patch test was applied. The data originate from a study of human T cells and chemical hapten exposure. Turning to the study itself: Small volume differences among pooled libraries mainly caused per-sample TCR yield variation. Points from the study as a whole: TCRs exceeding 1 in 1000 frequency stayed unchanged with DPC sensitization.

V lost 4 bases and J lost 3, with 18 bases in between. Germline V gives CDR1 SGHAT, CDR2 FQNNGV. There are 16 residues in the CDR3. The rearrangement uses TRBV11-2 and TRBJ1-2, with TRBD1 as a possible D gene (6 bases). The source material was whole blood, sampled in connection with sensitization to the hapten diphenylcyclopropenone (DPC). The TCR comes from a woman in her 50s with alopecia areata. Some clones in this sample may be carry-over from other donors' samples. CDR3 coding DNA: TGTGCCAGCAGCTCCAAAAACAGGGTCATGGACTATGGCTACACCTTC. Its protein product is CASSSKNRVMDYGYTF. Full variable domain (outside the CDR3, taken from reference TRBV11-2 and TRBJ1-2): EAGVAQSPRYKIIEKRQSVAFWCNPISGHATLYWYQQILGQGPKLLIQFQNNGVVDDSQLPKDRFSAERLKGVDSTLKIQPAKLEDSAVYLCASSSKNRVMDYGYTFGSGTRLTVV.